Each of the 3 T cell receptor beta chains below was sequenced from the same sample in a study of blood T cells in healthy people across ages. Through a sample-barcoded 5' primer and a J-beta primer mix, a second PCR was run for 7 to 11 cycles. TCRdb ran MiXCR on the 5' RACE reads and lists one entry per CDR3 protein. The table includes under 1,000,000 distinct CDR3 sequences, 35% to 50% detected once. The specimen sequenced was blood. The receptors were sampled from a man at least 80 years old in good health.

The CDR3 DNA follows: TGTGCCAGCAGCTCCCGGACGGAGAGGGAGCAGTTCTTC. This gives the protein CASSSRTEREQFF. The chain combines TRBV7-2 with TRBJ2-1, with no clear D. The germline V and J ends were trimmed by 4 bases and 10 bases, with 14 bases remaining between them. There are 13 residues in the CDR3. CDR1 is SGHTA, CDR2 FQGNSA, per germline.

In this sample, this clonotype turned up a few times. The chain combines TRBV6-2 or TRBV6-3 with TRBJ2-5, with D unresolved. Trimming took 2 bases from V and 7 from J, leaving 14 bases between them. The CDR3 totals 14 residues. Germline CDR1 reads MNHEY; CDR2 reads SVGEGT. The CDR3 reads CASSYDGASRTQYF. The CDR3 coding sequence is TGTGCCAGCAGTTACGACGGCGCCTCTCGGACCCAGTACTTC.

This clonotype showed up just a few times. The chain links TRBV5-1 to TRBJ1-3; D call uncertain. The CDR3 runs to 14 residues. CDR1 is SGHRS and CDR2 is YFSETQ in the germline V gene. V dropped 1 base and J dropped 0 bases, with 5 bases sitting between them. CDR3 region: CASSLTTSGNTIYF. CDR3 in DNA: TGCGCCAGCAGCTTGACAACCTCTGGAAACACCATATATTTT.